The 12 T cell receptor beta chains reported below all come from one sample, sequenced in a study of blood T cell repertoires in COVID-19. Assay: immunoSEQ multiplex PCR; the TCRdb copy retains only in-frame clones and omits some. This table has roughly 250,000 clones, 70% to 90% appearing once. What was sequenced was peripheral blood. Source of these receptors: a human donor with COVID-19, enrolled during active disease. The donor label of this sample is uncertain.

The gene calls are TRBV9 and TRBJ2-1; 14 bases fit TRBD2. CDR1 and CDR2 from the germline V gene are SGDLS and YYNGEE. The J segment lost 9 bases and the V segment lost 5 bases, leaving 7 bases of the junction unmatched. The CDR3 runs to 15 residues. The CDR3 sequence is CASRRLAGGMGEQFF. Written as DNA, the CDR3 is TGTGCCAGCAGGCGACTAGCGGGAGGGATGGGTGAGCAGTTCTTC.

A single count supports this clone. V and J are TRBV11-2 and TRBJ2-2, with TRBD1 as a possible D gene (6 bases). This CDR3 is 18 amino acids long. Trimming took off 0 bases at V and 13 bases at J, with 27 bases between the two ends. The germline CDR1 and CDR2 sequences are SGHAT and FQNNGV. The CDR3 nucleotides are TGTGCCAGCAGCTTAGATTACCGGACAGATTACGCTGAAGGTTGGCTGTTTTTT. It codes for CASSLDYRTDYAEGWLFF.

The V call is TRBV10-3, the J call TRBJ1-1; perhaps TRBD1 as D (5 bases). V was trimmed by 0 bases and J by 2 bases, leaving 7 bases between them. CDR3 size: 14 residues. Germline values: CDR1 ENHRY, CDR2 SYGVKD. CDR3 DNA: TGTGCCATCAGTGAGTCGGGGCCTAACACTGAAGCTTTCTTT. This translates into CAISESGPNTEAFF.

The chain has TRBV2 and TRBJ1-2; 8 bases are a match to TRBD1. V was pared by 8 bases and J by 9 bases, with 17 bases of the junction left unmatched. In germline, CDR1 is SNHLY, CDR2 FYNNEI. The CDR3 sequence is 15 residues long. This CDR3 is CASRTEGAGGKSYTF. The DNA of the CDR3 is TGTGCCAGCCGCACGGAGGGGGCAGGGGGCAAGAGCTACACCTTC.

The chain has TRBV19 and TRBJ1-1, with 8 bases that match TRBD1. Germline assignment: CDR1 LNHDA and CDR2 SQIVND (reference sequence). CDR3 length: 13 amino acids. V lost 6 bases to trimming and J lost 4 bases; unmatched junction nucleotides: 4. For the CDR3, the DNA is TGTGCCAGTAGCGAGGGGACAGGCACTGAAGCTTTCTTT. Its translation is CASSEGTGTEAFF.

The V call is TRBV7-3, the J call TRBJ2-3; 7 bases agree with TRBD1. The junction had 7 bases not matched to a gene; V was cut back by 4 bases and J by 0 bases. CDR3 length equals 16 residues. The V gene's germline CDR1 is SGHTA and CDR2 FQGTGA. CDR3: CASSSGRQGSTDTQYF. CDR3 in DNA: TGTGCCAGCAGCTCGGGACGACAGGGCAGCACAGATACGCAGTATTTT. Combining the CDR3 with reference TRBV7-3 and TRBJ2-3 gives the whole variable domain GAGVSQTPSNKVTEKGKYVELRCDPISGHTALYWYRQSLGQGPEFLIYFQGTGAADDSGLPNDRFFAVRPEGSVSTLKIQRTERGDSAVYLCASSSGRQGSTDTQYFGPGTRLTVL.

The chain joins TRBV2 to TRBJ2-7; the match to TRBD1 covers 8 bases. CDR3 length: 12 residues. Germline lookup yields CDR1 SNHLY and CDR2 FYNNEI. After removal of 8 bases from V and 3 bases from J, the junction contained 3 bases not matched to a gene. CDR3 region: CASGQGLYEQYF. The CDR3 DNA follows: TGTGCCAGCGGACAGGGTCTCTACGAGCAGTACTTC.

The chain is built from TRBV28 and TRBJ2-1, with a possible D match to TRBD2 (6 bases). Germline V gene data show CDR1 as MDHEN and CDR2 as SYDVKM. V was clipped by 3 bases and J by 2 bases, with 11 bases between them. The CDR3 is 15 amino acids. CDR3 in DNA: TGTGCCAGCAGTTTTAGGAGCGGGCCCTACAATGAGCAGTTCTTC. Residues: CASSFRSGPYNEQFF.

The chain couples TRBV30 to TRBJ2-3; perhaps TRBD1 as D (6 bases). This CDR3 comprises 14 residues. The germline gives CDR1 GTSNPN, CDR2 SVGIG (reference sequence). Trimming cost V 5 bases and J 6 bases, with 18 bases left between them. This chain's CDR3 is CAWAIPPGADTQYF. As DNA, the CDR3 is TGTGCCTGGGCCATTCCTCCAGGGGCGGATACGCAGTATTTT. Supplemented by reference TRBV30 and TRBJ2-3, the full variable domain reads SQTIHQWPATLVQPVGSPLSLECTVEGTSNPNLYWYRQAAGRGLQLLFYSVGIGQISSEVPQNLSASRPQDRQFILSSKKLLLSDSGFYLCAWAIPPGADTQYFGPGTRLTVL.

This clone showed up just a few times. The chain uses TRBV5-1 and TRBJ2-3, with a tentative D call TRBD2 (5 bases). Germline V gene lookup returns CDR1 SGHRS and CDR2 YFSETQ. V lost 0 bases and J lost 2, with 13 bases in between. The CDR3 has 16 residues. Here the CDR3 DNA reads TGCGCCAGCAGCTTGGCCGGCCTTGACTACACAGATACGCAGTATTTT. Translated, it gives CASSLAGLDYTDTQYF.

V gene TRBV9 combines with J gene TRBJ1-1, with D unclear. V dropped 0 bases and J dropped 3 bases, with 12 bases sitting between them. Germline CDR1 is SGDLS and CDR2 is YYNGEE. This CDR3 spans 15 amino acids. The CDR3 coding sequence is TGTGCCAGCAGCGTAGACGCGCGGGTGGACACTGAAGCTTTCTTT. It is translated as CASSVDARVDTEAFF.

The rearrangement joins TRBV5-4 to TRBJ2-7, with D possibly being TRBD2 (6 bases). This CDR3 contains 15 residues. Germline CDR1 reads SGHNT; CDR2 reads YYREEE (reference sequence). Deletions cut 4 bases from V and 3 bases from J, with 17 bases between. The CDR3 coding sequence is TGTGCCAGCAGCGGAGGGGAGCTCTCCCTCTACGAGCAGTACTTC. Translating gives CASSGGELSLYEQYF.